One sample yielded the 23 T cell receptor beta chains listed below, sequenced in a study of tumor-infiltrating lymphocytes in localized non-small cell lung cancer. Using immunoSEQ multiplex PCR, the repertoire was profiled, and TCRdb retains in-frame clones only, with some absent. This sample has under 4,000 clones; about 70% occur once, and the top ten carry 20% to 25%. Sequencing input: uninvolved lung tissue not adjacent to the tumor. The source of these receptors is a human donor with non-small cell lung cancer.

The rearrangement links TRBV29-1 to TRBJ2-5, with D unclear. This CDR3 is 15 amino acids long. Germline CDR1 is SQVTM and CDR2 is ANQGSEA. V shed 3 bases and J shed 5 bases, with 19 bases lying between them. The CDR3 DNA is TGCAGCGTTGACCCCCTTAGGATGCATGAGGAGACCCAGTACTTC. Translation: CSVDPLRMHEETQYF.

Worth noting for this clone: Other DNA sequences of this sample code for an identical CDR3. V is TRBV10-3 and J is TRBJ1-6, with TRBD1 matching 7 bases. Germline CDR1 ENHRY, CDR2 SYGVKD. After removal of 6 bases from V and 7 bases from J, the junction contained 3 bases not matched to a gene. The CDR3 has 13 amino acids. DNA for the CDR3: TGTGCCATCAGGACAGGGAGGAATTCACCCCTCCACTTT. Translating gives CAIRTGRNSPLHF.

This chain uses TRBV6-1 with TRBJ2-7; D gene uncertain. The CDR3 sequence is 13 residues long. Germline CDR1 reads MNHNS; CDR2 reads SASEGT. Trimming took off 1 base at V and 0 bases at J, with 4 bases between the two ends. CDR3 region: CASSEVDSYEQYF. The CDR3 coding sequence is TGTGCCAGCAGTGAAGTGGACTCCTACGAGCAGTACTTC.

V is TRBV15 and J is TRBJ1-3; a weak D match, TRBD1 (5 bases). The germline V and J ends were trimmed by 0 bases and 2 bases, with 11 bases remaining between them. The CDR3 extends over 16 amino acids. Germline V lookup: CDR1 LNHNV, CDR2 YYDKDF (reference sequence). CDR3: CATSRDLAGPGNTIYF. The CDR3, as DNA: TGTGCCACCAGCAGAGATTTGGCAGGGCCTGGAAACACCATATATTTT.

The V call is TRBV7-9, the J call TRBJ1-6; D is unclear. The ends were cut back, 1 base at V and 10 bases at J, with 14 bases in the middle. Germline V gene sequence: CDR1 SEHNR, CDR2 FQNEAQ (reference sequence). The CDR3 length is 15 residues. The CDR3 region is CASSLEFGGDSPLHF. Written as DNA, the CDR3 is TGTGCCAGCAGCTTAGAGTTTGGCGGAGACTCACCCCTCCACTTT.

This chain uses TRBV15 with TRBJ1-5; no clear D. Deletions cut 3 bases from V and 0 bases from J, with 12 bases between. The CDR3 has 16 residues. Germline V gives CDR1 LNHNV, CDR2 YYDKDF (reference sequence). CDR3 loop: CATSRTSGHSNQPQHF. The DNA of the CDR3 is TGTGCCACCAGCAGGACGTCTGGGCATAGCAATCAGCCCCAGCATTTT.

The chain joins TRBV5-1 to TRBJ2-1; 7 bases align to TRBD2. Germline-derived CDR1 and CDR2 are SGHRS and YFSETQ. CDR3 length: 15 amino acids. Trimming cost V 0 bases and J 3 bases; bases outside gene matches: 3. The CDR3, as DNA: TGCGCCAGCAGCTTGGGCGGGGGTGTCTACAATGAGCAGTTCTTC. Encoded protein: CASSLGGGVYNEQFF. The full variable domain, with the rest looked up from reference TRBV5-1 and TRBJ2-1, is KAGVTQTPRYLIKTRGQQVTLSCSPISGHRSVSWYQQTPGQGLQFLFEYFSETQRNKGNFPGRFSGRQFSNSRSEMNVSTLELGDSALYLCASSLGGGVYNEQFFGPGTRLTVL.

This chain uses TRBV6-5 with TRBJ1-3; D gene unclear. Germline loops: CDR1 MNHEY, CDR2 SVGAGI. The V end lost 5 bases, the J end lost 0 bases, and 11 bases lay between the germline ends. CDR3 length: 15 amino acids. The DNA of the CDR3 is TGTGCCAGCAGTCATACACGGTCCTCTGGAAACACCATATATTTT. As protein: CASSHTRSSGNTIYF.

This clone has a handful of counts. The rearrangement links TRBV27 to TRBJ1-6; 8 nucleotides match TRBD1. V lost 5 bases and J lost 5; bases outside the gene matches: 14. Germline-derived CDR1 and CDR2 are MNHEY and SMNVEV (reference sequence). This CDR3 region has 18 residues. The CDR3 sequence is CASSIQDPGQVHNSPLHF. CDR3 DNA sequence: TGTGCCAGCAGTATACAAGATCCGGGACAGGTCCATAATTCACCCCTCCACTTT.

The V call is TRBV30, the J call TRBJ2-5; TRBD2 matches at 9 bases. The last part of the DNA fits TRBJ2-7 better; the J call may be wrong. The CDR3 spans 13 residues. From germline, CDR1 is GTSNPN and CDR2 SVGIG (reference sequence). The CDR3 protein is CAWTSGVSYEQYF. In DNA form, the CDR3 reads TGTGCCTGGACTAGCGGGGTCTCCTACGAGCAGTACTTC.

This clone was recorded a few times. The chain combines TRBV5-6 with TRBJ1-6; D may be TRBD1 (6 bases). Looked up from germline, CDR1 is SGHDT and CDR2 is YYEEEE. V was trimmed by 1 base and J by 5 bases, leaving 7 bases between them. This CDR3 spans 14 amino acids. This CDR3 reads CASSLRDNNSPLHF. In DNA, the CDR3 is TGTGCCAGCAGCTTGAGGGACAATAATTCACCCCTCCACTTT. Full variable domain (rest looked up from reference TRBV5-6 and TRBJ1-6): DAGVTQSPTHLIKTRGQQVTLRCSPKSGHDTVSWYQQALGQGPQFIFQYYEEEERQRGNFPDRFSGHQFPNYSSELNVNALLLGDSALYLCASSLRDNNSPLHFGNGTRLTVT.

This clone was counted only a few times. This chain connects TRBV6-5 to TRBJ2-1; 10 nucleotides match TRBD2. V gave up 5 bases and J gave up 5 bases; unmatched junction bases: 6. CDR1 and CDR2 (germline): MNHEY, SVGAGI. This CDR3 comprises 15 residues. CDR3 protein: CASSTGGTSDNEQFF. The DNA for the CDR3 is TGTGCCAGCAGTACCGGCGGGACTAGCGACAATGAGCAGTTCTTC.

Only a few counts were recorded for this clone. Here the CDR3 reads CASSRDRTQPQHF. In DNA, the CDR3 is TGTGCCAGCAGTAGAGACAGAACCCAGCCCCAGCATTTT. The chain has TRBV6-5 and TRBJ1-5; possible D gene TRBD1, 5 bases. Germline CDR1 is MNHEY and CDR2 is SVGAGI. The CDR3 sequence is 13 residues long. Trimming stripped 5 bases from V and 7 bases from J, with 12 bases between.

The chain employs TRBV28 and TRBJ1-2, with TRBD1 identical over 8 bases. Germline CDR1 and CDR2: MDHEN and SYDVKM. This CDR3 is built from 15 residues. After removal of 5 bases from V and 8 bases from J, the junction contained 13 bases not matched to a gene. The CDR3 nucleotides read TGTGCCAGCAGTCTGATAGCTCAGGGGGCTAAAGGCTACACCTTC. This encodes CASSLIAQGAKGYTF.

J is TRBJ1-1 and V is TRBV10-3; tentatively, D is TRBD1 (5 bases). The CDR3 loop spans 15 amino acids. Germline V lookup: CDR1 ENHRY, CDR2 SYGVKD. The V and J ends lost 8 bases and 4 bases respectively, with 20 bases between them. The CDR3 DNA reads TGTGCCATCGGCCAGGGTATTTCGGAAAGCACTGAAGCTTTCTTT. Translated: CAIGQGISESTEAFF.

The rearrangement uses TRBV28 and TRBJ1-5; TRBD1 agrees at 8 bases. Germline trimming cut 0 bases from V and 5 bases from J; bases unmatched to any gene: 0. Germline CDR1 and CDR2: MDHEN and SYDVKM. This CDR3 is built from 14 residues. The CDR3 region has the DNA TGTGCCAGCAGTTTATGGACAGGGGATCAGCCCCAGCATTTT. Protein sequence: CASSLWTGDQPQHF.

This rearrangement joins TRBV7-2 to TRBJ2-7; D not resolved. The V end lost 0 bases, the J end lost 4 bases, and 13 bases lay between the germline ends. The germline V gene has CDR1 SGHTA and CDR2 FQGNSA. The length of the CDR3 is 15 residues. CDR3 residues: CASSLAGIEVYEQYF. The CDR3 coding sequence is TGTGCCAGCAGCTTAGCAGGGATCGAGGTTTACGAGCAGTACTTC.

This CDR3 reads CASSPWDRSSYEQYF. In DNA form, the CDR3 reads TGTGCCAGCTCACCCTGGGACAGGTCCTCCTACGAGCAGTACTTC. This chain uses TRBV18 with TRBJ2-7; 8 positions agree with TRBD1. This CDR3 has 15 residues. Germline trimming cut 3 bases from V and 0 bases from J; bases unmatched to any gene: 4. CDR1 KGHSH and CDR2 LQKENI come from the germline V gene.

This chain uses TRBV7-2 with TRBJ2-1, with D unresolved. Germline V gene sequence: CDR1 SGHTA, CDR2 FQGNSA. V gave up 1 base and J gave up 6 bases, with 13 bases separating them. The CDR3 has 15 residues. Here the CDR3 reads CASSLDRVPSNEQFF. In nucleotides, the CDR3 is TGTGCCAGCAGCTTAGATCGGGTCCCATCCAATGAGCAGTTCTTC.

V gene TRBV5-1 combines with J gene TRBJ1-4; possibly TRBD1 for D (5 bases). Germline V gives CDR1 SGHRS, CDR2 YFSETQ. V lost 0 bases and J lost 7, with 16 bases in between. This CDR3 contains 16 residues. CDR3 protein: CASSLAAGPGGEKLFF. CDR3 DNA sequence: TGCGCCAGCAGCTTGGCCGCGGGGCCTGGGGGTGAAAAACTGTTTTTT.

The chain employs TRBV5-5 and TRBJ2-3; D gene ambiguous. The germline V gene has CDR1 SGHKS and CDR2 YYEKEE (reference sequence). Trimming removed 4 bases at V and 0 bases at J, with 18 bases between. The CDR3 is 17 amino acids. As DNA, the CDR3 is TGTGCCAGCAGCAAGGCGCTTGCCCAGTCTAGCACAGATACGCAGTATTTT. Encoded protein: CASSKALAQSSTDTQYF.

The chain is built from TRBV28 and TRBJ2-7; perhaps TRBD2 as D (6 bases). Germline V gene lookup returns CDR1 MDHEN and CDR2 SYDVKM. The CDR3 is 14 residues long. V gave up 6 bases and J gave up 4 bases, with 16 bases separating them. The CDR3 DNA reads TGTGCCAGCAGCCTTGCGGAGGGGCGATACGAGCAGTACTTC. Translating it yields CASSLAEGRYEQYF. The whole variable domain, remainder taken from reference TRBV28 and TRBJ2-7, is DVKVTQSSRYLVKRTGEKVFLECVQDMDHENMFWYRQDPGLGLRLIYFSYDVKMKEKGDIPEGYSVSREKKERFSLILESASTNQTSMYLCASSLAEGRYEQYFGPGTRLTVT.

The rearrangement joins TRBV2 to TRBJ2-3; 7 bases are a match to TRBD2. The CDR3 has 15 amino acids. V was clipped by 8 bases and J by 5 bases; unmatched bases: 13. Germline CDR1 reads SNHLY; CDR2 reads FYNNEI. The CDR3 spells CASGGDPSFGDTQYF. CDR3 in DNA: TGTGCCAGCGGGGGGGACCCTTCTTTCGGAGATACGCAGTATTTT. The variable domain in full, completed from reference TRBV2 and TRBJ2-3, reads EPEVTQTPSHQVTQMGQEVILRCVPISNHLYFYWYRQILGQKVEFLVSFYNNEISEKSEIFDDQFSVERPDGSNFTLKIRSTKLEDSAMYFCASGGDPSFGDTQYFGPGTRLTVL.